This T cell receptor (beta chain) was found in a study of cytomegalovirus exposure and HLA in healthy donors. General study results and limits: In an earlier analysis, in approximately 630 donors, most V segments appeared productive either ~87% or ~30% of the time.

Remarks on this clone: Its specificity is not known.

Vbeta (60) and Jbeta (13) primers were used in the PCR. Method: immunoSEQ multiplex PCR; TCRdb's copy keeps in-frame clones and lacks some. The repertoire holds over 50,000 clones, with approximately 88% as singletons. V lost 1 base, J lost 0 bases, and 6 bases lay in between. The CDR3 consists of 15 residues. Per germline, CDR1 MNHNS and CDR2 SASEGT. The chain couples TRBV6-1 to TRBJ1-4, with D unclear. The specimen sequenced was PBMCs. The source of this sequence is a man under 40 in good health and CMV-seropositive. The CDR3 bases are TGTGCCAGCAGTGAAGACCGGGCAACTAATGAAAAACTGTTTTTT. Its protein product is CASSEDRATNEKLFF.